The present entry profiles one T cell receptor beta chain with its context. This entry is derived from a study of cytomegalovirus exposure and HLA in healthy donors. Produced via immunoSEQ multiplex PCR; TCRdb's table is partial and in-frame only. The sample shows around 150,000 clones, around 90% of them seen only once. The length of the CDR3 is 15 residues. From germline, CDR1 is SGHTS and CDR2 YDEGEE. V shed 4 bases and J 4 bases; nucleotides not matched to a gene: 6. The material sequenced was PBMCs. The TCR originated in a young man in good health and CMV-seronegative. The chain links TRBV5-8 to TRBJ1-3; 9 positions agree with TRBD1. CDR3 DNA sequence: TGTGCCAGCAGCCAGGGACAGGGCGGAGGAAACACCATATATTTT. It encodes CASSQGQGGGNTIYF. Supplemented by reference TRBV5-8 and TRBJ1-3, the full variable domain reads EAGVTQSPTHLIKTRGQQATLRCSPISGHTSVYWYQQALGLGLQFLLWYDEGEERNRGNFPPRFSGRQFPNYSSELNVNALELEDSALYLCASSQGQGGGNTIYFGEGSWLTVV.